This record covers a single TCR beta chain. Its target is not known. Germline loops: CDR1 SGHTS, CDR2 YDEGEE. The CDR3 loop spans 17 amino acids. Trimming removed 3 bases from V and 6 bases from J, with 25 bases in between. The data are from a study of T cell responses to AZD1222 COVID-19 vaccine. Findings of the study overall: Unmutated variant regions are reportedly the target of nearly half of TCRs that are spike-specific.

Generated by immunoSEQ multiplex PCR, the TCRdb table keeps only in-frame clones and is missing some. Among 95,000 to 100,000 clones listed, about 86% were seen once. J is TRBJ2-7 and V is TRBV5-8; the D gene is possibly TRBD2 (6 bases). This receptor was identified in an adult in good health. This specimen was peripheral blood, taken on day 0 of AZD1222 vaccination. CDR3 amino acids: CASSSGALAAGRGEQYF. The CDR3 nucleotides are TGTGCCAGCAGCTCGGGAGCTTTGGCGGCAGGCCGGGGCGAGCAGTACTTC. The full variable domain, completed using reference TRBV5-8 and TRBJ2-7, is EAGVTQSPTHLIKTRGQQATLRCSPISGHTSVYWYQQALGLGLQFLLWYDEGEERNRGNFPPRFSGRQFPNYSSELNVNALELEDSALYLCASSSGALAAGRGEQYFGPGTRLTVT.